This record concerns one TCR beta chain sequence. These data originate in a study of control samples from healthy donors and cancer patients. Clones were read by immunoSEQ multiplex PCR, and TCRdb kept only the in-frame ones, dropping some. The repertoire holds about 59,000 clones, with 92% as singletons. V lost 4 bases to trimming and J lost 6 bases; unmatched junction nucleotides: 8. Germline V lookup: CDR1 SGHAT, CDR2 FQDESV (reference sequence). CDR3 size: 15 residues. The sequenced sample consisted of PBMCs. This TCR came from a man aged 35-49 years with colorectal cancer. This chain uses TRBV11-1 with TRBJ1-1; TRBD1 matches 10 bases. The CDR3: CASSSEATGGAEAFF. In DNA, the CDR3 is TGTGCCAGCAGCTCCGAGGCGACAGGGGGCGCTGAAGCTTTCTTT. Based on the CDR3 plus reference TRBV11-1 and TRBJ1-1, the full variable domain is EAEVAQSPRYKITEKSQAVAFWCDPISGHATLYWYRQILGQGPELLVQFQDESVVDDSQLPKDRFSAERLKGVDSTLKIQPAELGDSAMYLCASSSEATGGAEAFFGQGTRLTVV.